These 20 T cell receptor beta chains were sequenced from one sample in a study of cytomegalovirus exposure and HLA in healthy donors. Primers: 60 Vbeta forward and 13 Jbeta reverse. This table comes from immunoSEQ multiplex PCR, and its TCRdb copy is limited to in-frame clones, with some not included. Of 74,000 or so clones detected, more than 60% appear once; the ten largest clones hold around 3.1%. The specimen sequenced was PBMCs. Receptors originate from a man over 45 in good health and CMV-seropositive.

CDR3 amino acids: CARSLSRAGGSRGEKLFF. The CDR3 DNA is TGTGCCAGAAGCTTGAGTCGGGCAGGGGGGTCTCGGGGGGAAAAACTGTTTTTT. This chain joins TRBV5-3 and TRBJ1-4; TRBD1 matches at 7 bases. TRBV5-3 has ORF status, its function being uncertain. Trimming removed 1 base from V and 8 bases from J; junction bases left unmatched: 17. The length of the CDR3 is 18 residues.

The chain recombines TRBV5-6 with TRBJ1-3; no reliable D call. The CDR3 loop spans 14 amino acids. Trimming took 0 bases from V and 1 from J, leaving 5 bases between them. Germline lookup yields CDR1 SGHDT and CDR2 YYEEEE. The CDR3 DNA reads TGTGCCAGCAGCTTGGGTACATCTGGAAACACCATATATTTT. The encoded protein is CASSLGTSGNTIYF.

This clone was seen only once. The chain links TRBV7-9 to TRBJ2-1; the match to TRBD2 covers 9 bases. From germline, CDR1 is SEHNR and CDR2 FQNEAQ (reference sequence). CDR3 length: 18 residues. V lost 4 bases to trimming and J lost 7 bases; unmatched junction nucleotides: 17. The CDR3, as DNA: TGTGCCAGCAGCTCGCCCTTCACGGTAGCGGGAGTATTGAATGAGCAGTTCTTC. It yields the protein CASSSPFTVAGVLNEQFF.

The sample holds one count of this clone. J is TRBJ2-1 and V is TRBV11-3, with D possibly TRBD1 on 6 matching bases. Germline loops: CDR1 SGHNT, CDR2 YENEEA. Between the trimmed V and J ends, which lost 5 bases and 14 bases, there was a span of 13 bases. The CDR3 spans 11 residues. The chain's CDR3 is CASSARGLEFF. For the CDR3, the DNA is TGTGCCAGCAGCGCAAGGGGGTTGGAGTTCTTC.

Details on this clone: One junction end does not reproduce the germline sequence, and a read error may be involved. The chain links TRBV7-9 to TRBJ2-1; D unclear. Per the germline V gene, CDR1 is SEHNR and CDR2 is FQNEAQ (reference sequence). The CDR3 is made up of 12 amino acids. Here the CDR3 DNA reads TGTTCCAGCAGCTTAACATACAATGAGCAGTTCTTC. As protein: CSSSLTYNEQFF.

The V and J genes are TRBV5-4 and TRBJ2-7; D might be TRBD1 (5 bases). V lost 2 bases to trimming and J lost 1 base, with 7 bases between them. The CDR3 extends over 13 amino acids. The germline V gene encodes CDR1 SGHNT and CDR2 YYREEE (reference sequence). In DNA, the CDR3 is TGTGCCAGCAGCTTTAAGGGGTCCTACGAGCAGTACTTC. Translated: CASSFKGSYEQYF.

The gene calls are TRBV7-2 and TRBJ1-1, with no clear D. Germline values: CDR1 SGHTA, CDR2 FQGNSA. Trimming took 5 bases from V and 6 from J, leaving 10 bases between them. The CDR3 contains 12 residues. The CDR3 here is CASSEFGAEAFF. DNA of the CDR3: TGTGCCAGCAGCGAATTCGGGGCTGAAGCTTTCTTT.

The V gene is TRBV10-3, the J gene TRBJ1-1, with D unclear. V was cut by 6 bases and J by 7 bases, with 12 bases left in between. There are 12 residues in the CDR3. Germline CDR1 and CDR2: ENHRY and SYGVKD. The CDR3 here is CAISPTAVEAFF. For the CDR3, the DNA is TGTGCCATCAGCCCCACAGCGGTTGAAGCTTTCTTT.

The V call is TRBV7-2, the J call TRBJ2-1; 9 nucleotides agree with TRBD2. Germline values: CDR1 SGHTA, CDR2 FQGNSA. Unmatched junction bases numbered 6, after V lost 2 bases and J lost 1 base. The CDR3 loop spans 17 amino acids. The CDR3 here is CASSLRGRALSYNEQFF. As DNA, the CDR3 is TGTGCCAGCAGCTTACGCGGGAGGGCCCTTTCCTACAATGAGCAGTTCTTC. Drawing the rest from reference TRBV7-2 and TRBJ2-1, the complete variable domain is GAGVSQSPSNKVTEKGKDVELRCDPISGHTALYWYRQSLGQGLEFLIYFQGNSAPDKSGLPSDRFSAERTGGSVSTLTIQRTQQEDSAVYLCASSLRGRALSYNEQFFGPGTRLTVL.

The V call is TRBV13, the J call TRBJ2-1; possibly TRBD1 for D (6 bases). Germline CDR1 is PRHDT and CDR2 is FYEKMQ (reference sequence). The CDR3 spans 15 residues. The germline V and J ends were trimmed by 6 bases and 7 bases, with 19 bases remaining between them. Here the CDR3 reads CASSSRDQGWNEQFF. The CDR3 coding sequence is TGTGCCAGCAGTAGCCGGGACCAGGGGTGGAATGAGCAGTTCTTC.

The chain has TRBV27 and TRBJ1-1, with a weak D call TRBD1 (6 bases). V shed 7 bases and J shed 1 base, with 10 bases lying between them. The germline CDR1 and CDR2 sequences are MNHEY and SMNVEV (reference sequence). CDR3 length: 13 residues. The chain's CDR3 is CASIGRGNTEAFF. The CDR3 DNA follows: TGTGCCAGCATCGGCAGGGGGAACACTGAAGCTTTCTTT.

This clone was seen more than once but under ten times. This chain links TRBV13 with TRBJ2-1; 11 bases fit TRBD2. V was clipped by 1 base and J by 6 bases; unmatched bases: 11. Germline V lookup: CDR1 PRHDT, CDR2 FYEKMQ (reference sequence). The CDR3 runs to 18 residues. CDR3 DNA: TGTGCCAGCAGCTTAGATGAACTAGCGGGGGCCCTAAGCAATGAGCAGTTCTTC. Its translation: CASSLDELAGALSNEQFF.

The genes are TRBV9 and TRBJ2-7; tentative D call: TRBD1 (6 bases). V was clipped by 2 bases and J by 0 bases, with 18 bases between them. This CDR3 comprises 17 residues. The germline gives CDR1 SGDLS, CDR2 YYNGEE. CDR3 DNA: TGTGCCAGCAGCGTCGGGGACAACTCCCCCGCCTCCTACGAGCAGTACTTC. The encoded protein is CASSVGDNSPASYEQYF.

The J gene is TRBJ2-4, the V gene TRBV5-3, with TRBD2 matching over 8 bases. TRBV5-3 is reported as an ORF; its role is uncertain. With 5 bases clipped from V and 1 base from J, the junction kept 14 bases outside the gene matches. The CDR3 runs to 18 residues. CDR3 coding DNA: TGTGCCAGAAGGACACTAGCGGATACTTCTTGGGCCAAAAACATTCAGTACTTC. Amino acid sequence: CARRTLADTSWAKNIQYF.

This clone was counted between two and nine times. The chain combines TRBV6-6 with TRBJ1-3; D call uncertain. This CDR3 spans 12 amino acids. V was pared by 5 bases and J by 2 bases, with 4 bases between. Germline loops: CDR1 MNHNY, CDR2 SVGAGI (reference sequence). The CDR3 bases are TGTGCCAGCAGTCACACTGGAAACACCATATATTTT. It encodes CASSHTGNTIYF.

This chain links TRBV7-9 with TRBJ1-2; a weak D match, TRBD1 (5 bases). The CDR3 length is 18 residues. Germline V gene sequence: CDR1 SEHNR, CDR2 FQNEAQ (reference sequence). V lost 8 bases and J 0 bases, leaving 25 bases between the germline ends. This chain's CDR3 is CASGHVAGGSRANYGYTF. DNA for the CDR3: TGTGCCAGCGGCCACGTTGCGGGGGGTTCTCGAGCTAACTATGGCTACACCTTC.

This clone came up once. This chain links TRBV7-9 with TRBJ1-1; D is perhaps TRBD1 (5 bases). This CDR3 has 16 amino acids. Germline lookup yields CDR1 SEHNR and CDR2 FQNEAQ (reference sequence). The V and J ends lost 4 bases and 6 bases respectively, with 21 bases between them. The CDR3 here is CASSSTWGEGSAEAFF. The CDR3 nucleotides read TGTGCCAGCAGCTCAACCTGGGGGGAGGGGTCTGCTGAAGCTTTCTTT.

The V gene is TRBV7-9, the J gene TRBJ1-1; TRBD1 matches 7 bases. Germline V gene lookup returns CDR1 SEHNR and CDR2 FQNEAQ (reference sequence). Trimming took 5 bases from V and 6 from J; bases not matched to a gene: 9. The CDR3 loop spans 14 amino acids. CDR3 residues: CASSLRDSEPEAFF. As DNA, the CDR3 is TGTGCCAGCAGCCTCCGGGACAGCGAACCTGAAGCTTTCTTT.

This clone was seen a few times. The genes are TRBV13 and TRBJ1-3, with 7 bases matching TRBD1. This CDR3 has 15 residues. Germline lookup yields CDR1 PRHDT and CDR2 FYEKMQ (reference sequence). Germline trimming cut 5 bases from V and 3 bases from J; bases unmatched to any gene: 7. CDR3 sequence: CASSAPDRDGNTIYF. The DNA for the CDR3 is TGTGCCAGCAGCGCACCTGACAGGGATGGAAACACCATATATTTT.

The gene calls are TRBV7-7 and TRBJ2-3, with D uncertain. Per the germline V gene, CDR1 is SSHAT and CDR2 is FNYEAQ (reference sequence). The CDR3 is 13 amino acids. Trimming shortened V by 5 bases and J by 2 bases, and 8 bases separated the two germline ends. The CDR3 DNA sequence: TGTGCCAGCAGCCCAACAGCCACAGATACGCAGTATTTT. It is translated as CASSPTATDTQYF.